This T cell receptor beta chain was obtained from a study of PD-L1 blockade in urothelial cancer. Overall study context: Analysis of the blood was performed 3 weeks (second dose) and 6 weeks after treatment start.

This clone was observed once. Patients presented with locally advanced or metastatic urothelial carcinoma. Sequencing was performed with immunoSEQ multiplex PCR; in TCRdb, only in-frame clones are kept and a portion is missing. The sample shows some 60,000 clones, about 86% of them seen only once. This CDR3 has 16 amino acids. Trimming left V 1 base short and J 7 bases short, with 16 bases between. Germline assignment: CDR1 SGHVS and CDR2 FNYEAQ. The source is a man over 45 with urothelial cancer. This specimen consisted of PBMCs, obtained around atezolizumab (anti-PD-L1) treatment. The chain couples TRBV7-6 to TRBJ2-2; D perhaps matches TRBD2 (6 bases). CDR3 sequence: CASSLGSGVRGGELFF. CDR3 nucleotides: TGTGCCAGCAGCTTAGGTTCGGGGGTACGTGGCGGGGAGCTGTTTTTT.